This T cell receptor (beta chain) stems from a study of PD-1 blockade in classical Hodgkin lymphoma. Across the whole study: Intravenous infusions of nivolumab 3 mg/kg reached patients every 2 weeks.

Per the germline V gene, CDR1 is SGHDT and CDR2 is YYEEEE. After removal of 7 bases from V and 2 bases from J, the junction contained 18 bases not matched to a gene. The length of the CDR3 is 17 residues. Regarding the study as a whole: Excluded were patients who started nivolumab under 1 year after ASCT, a group that had lower diversity. Complete responders matched newly diagnosed patients in baseline diversity. It was reported that newly diagnosed patients had less baseline TCR diversity than healthy donors.

As to time point: cycle 4 day 1 (C4D1), after 6 weeks of nivolumab. Every single patient, without exception, relapsed after autologous stem cell transplantation, and brentuximab vedotin exposure varied. TCRdb keeps only in-frame clones here, not all; method: immunoSEQ multiplex PCR. The sample lists about 85,000 clones, 90% seen once, with 2.5% to 3.5% in the top ten. This clone has just one count. Its specificity is unknown. Here the sequenced sample was peripheral blood mononuclear cells (PBMCs), taken before the fourth cycle of nivolumab. The receptor's source is a human donor with classical Hodgkin lymphoma. This chain uses TRBV5-6 with TRBJ2-7; TRBD1 matches 7 bases. CDR3 sequence: CASAQYPGRQGPYEQYF. The CDR3 coding sequence is TGTGCCAGCGCCCAGTATCCCGGCAGACAGGGTCCCTACGAGCAGTACTTC. Full variable domain (remainder filled in from reference TRBV5-6 and TRBJ2-7): DAGVTQSPTHLIKTRGQQVTLRCSPKSGHDTVSWYQQALGQGPQFIFQYYEEEERQRGNFPDRFSGHQFPNYSSELNVNALLLGDSALYLCASAQYPGRQGPYEQYFGPGTRLTVT.